The rows below give T cell receptor beta chains drawn from one sample of a study of T cells in Graves' hyperthyroidism and ophthalmopathy. A single record per CDR3 protein comes from TCRdb applying MiXCR to the multiplex PCR reads. In the table there are under 650,000 distinct CDR3 sequences, about 17% of which are singletons. Sequenced: blood. These receptors were collected from a woman younger than 45 with Graves' hyperthyroidism. CDR3s leave out the opening cysteine and the closing phenylalanine or tryptophan.

V	J	CDR3
TRBV3-1	TRBJ2-1	ASSQDPGLAGRNEQF
TRBV28	TRBJ1-2	ASSLQDRTNYGYT
TRBV4-3	TRBJ2-1	ASSQGFTSGSNEQF
TRBV2	TRBJ2-5	ASDRQETQY
TRBV20-1	TRBJ2-5	SGEASGGSYQETQY
TRBV27	TRBJ2-1	ASSLSLAAGGGSYNEQF
TRBV5-6	TRBJ2-5	ASSLPGTGAEETQY
TRBV13	TRBJ2-1	ASRASSHNEQF
TRBV6-2/TRBV6-3	TRBJ1-5	ASSLGQINQPQH
TRBV28	TRBJ1-2	ASSLLPGQGGGYT
TRBV18	TRBJ2-5	ASSPPGLQETQY
TRBV20-1	TRBJ1-2	SAGGASGYT
TRBV3-1	TRBJ1-1	ASSRGRMNTEAF
TRBV11-2	TRBJ2-7	ASSQRQGGRNEQY
TRBV7-2	TRBJ2-7	ASSPAPGTGIDEQY
TRBV6-1	TRBJ1-1	ASMAFGTGGLNTEAF
TRBV12-3/TRBV12-4	TRBJ2-6	ASSFVGWGANVLT
TRBV20-1	TRBJ2-1	SARDRVSGNEQF
TRBV5-1	TRBJ1-4	ASSLFTNEKLF
TRBV20-1	TRBJ2-2	SARDRRTGNTGELF
TRBV6-2/TRBV6-3	TRBJ1-2	ASSGQPFNGYT
TRBV10-3	TRBJ2-1	AISEFQGNEQF
TRBV7-9	TRBJ2-1	ASIWGYEQF
TRBV6-2/TRBV6-3	TRBJ2-2	ASSLSGAPTGELF
TRBV7-9	TRBJ2-7	ASSLSGSLHEQY
TRBV7-9	TRBJ1-4	ASSHETGMRKLF
TRBV20-1	TRBJ2-3	SATSADTDTQY
TRBV7-3	TRBJ2-2	ASTPTGGGGELF
TRBV20-1	TRBJ2-3	SARLREPGLAGSTQY
TRBV27	TRBJ2-1	ASSFPGTYNEQF
TRBV2	TRBJ2-1	ASSPPRGGQF
TRBV4-1	TRBJ2-3	ASSQAPRGLASTDTQY